The 24 T cell receptor beta chains below all came from one sample that was sequenced in a study of T cell changes during pregnancy in multiple sclerosis. The method was immunoSEQ multiplex PCR; TCRdb's version includes in-frame clones alone and lacks a portion of them. The table shows tens of thousands of clones, with about nine tenths occurring only once. This specimen was CD4+ T cells from peripheral blood mononuclear cells, taken in the first trimester of pregnancy. The receptor source for this set is a female donor with multiple sclerosis, enrolled in a pregnancy study.

V and J are TRBV4-3 and TRBJ2-1, with D possibly being TRBD1 (5 bases). With 0 bases removed from V and 3 bases from J, the gap between germline ends came to 9 bases. Germline V gives CDR1 LGHNA, CDR2 YSLEER. CDR3 length: 15 amino acids. The CDR3 is CASSQEHQGYNEQFF. In nucleotides, the CDR3 is TGCGCCAGCAGCCAAGAGCACCAGGGCTACAATGAGCAGTTCTTC.

This chain joins TRBV29-1 and TRBJ2-1; 7 nucleotides align to TRBD2. Trimming removed 5 bases from V and 8 bases from J; junction bases left unmatched: 3. The length of the CDR3 is 11 residues. Looked up from germline, CDR1 is SQVTM and CDR2 is ANQGSEA. This CDR3 is CSVLREYEQFF. The CDR3 nucleotides are TGCAGCGTTCTGCGGGAGTATGAGCAGTTCTTC.

This sequence joins TRBV28 and TRBJ2-5, with 7 bases fitting TRBD2. The CDR3 is made up of 17 amino acids. Germline assignment: CDR1 MDHEN and CDR2 SYDVKM. The V segment lost 4 bases and the J segment 9 bases; nucleotides outside the gene matches: 20. The DNA of the CDR3 is TGTGCCAGCAGTTCCAGGGTCGCGGGAGTCCCCGTGGAGGCCCAGTACTTC. It translates to CASSSRVAGVPVEAQYF.

J is TRBJ2-6 and V is TRBV11-2, with 7 bases that match TRBD2. CDR1 SGHAT and CDR2 FQNNGV come from the germline V gene. The ends lost 0 bases at V and 2 bases at J; junction bases unmatched: 7. The CDR3 spans 18 residues. The CDR3 nucleotides read TGTGCCAGCAGCTTAGATCGGGGGAGGGCCCCTGGGGCCAACGTCCTGACTTTC. Encoded protein: CASSLDRGRAPGANVLTF.

This clone was recorded once. The chain carries TRBV6-1 and TRBJ1-5; D is undetermined. Per the germline V gene, CDR1 is MNHNS and CDR2 is SASEGT. V was cut by 7 bases and J by 0 bases, with 13 bases left in between. This CDR3 has 15 amino acids. CDR3 loop: CASTPGDGSNQPQHF. The CDR3 DNA is TGTGCCAGCACCCCGGGAGACGGTAGCAATCAGCCCCAGCATTTT.

The chain joins TRBV6-1 to TRBJ1-2; D uncertain. V was cut by 4 bases and J by 3 bases, with 12 bases left in between. This CDR3 is built from 14 residues. Germline V lookup: CDR1 MNHNS, CDR2 SASEGT. The CDR3 here is CASSVSFRDYGYTF. Written as DNA, the CDR3 is TGTGCCAGCAGTGTTTCCTTCCGGGACTATGGCTACACCTTC.

This chain connects TRBV13 to TRBJ2-1; 7 bases match TRBD2. The CDR3 is 14 amino acids. V shed 3 bases, J shed 6 bases, and the junction held 5 bases outside the gene matches. Germline V gene sequence: CDR1 PRHDT, CDR2 FYEKMQ (reference sequence). The DNA for the CDR3 is TGTGCCAGCAGCTTCCCGCGGGAGAGCAATGAGCAGTTCTTC. Amino acid sequence: CASSFPRESNEQFF. Looking up the rest from reference TRBV13 and TRBJ2-1 gives the full variable domain: AAGVIQSPRHLIKEKRETATLKCYPIPRHDTVYWYQQGPGQDPQFLISFYEKMQSDKGSIPDRFSAQQFSDYHSELNMSSLELGDSALYFCASSFPRESNEQFFGPGTRLTVL.

V is TRBV10-3 and J is TRBJ1-2; D not resolved. The CDR3 spans 12 residues. Deletions cut 11 bases from V and 3 bases from J, with 13 bases between. CDR1 is ENHRY and CDR2 is SYGVKD in the germline V gene. The CDR3 loop reads CASSDSHYGYTF. CDR3 DNA sequence: TGTGCCTCTTCAGATTCACACTATGGCTACACCTTC.

The chain couples TRBV2 to TRBJ2-7, with 9 positions matching TRBD2. Trimming removed 8 bases from V and 3 bases from J; junction bases left unmatched: 5. The germline V gene encodes CDR1 SNHLY and CDR2 FYNNEI. There are 13 residues in the CDR3. The CDR3 spells CASLAGPLYEQYF. The CDR3 DNA reads TGTGCCAGCCTAGCGGGACCCCTCTACGAGCAGTACTTC.

J is TRBJ2-5 and V is TRBV7-2, with TRBD1 as a possible D gene (6 bases). The V and J ends lost 4 bases and 4 bases respectively, with 19 bases between them. CDR3 length equals 16 residues. Germline-derived CDR1 and CDR2 are SGHTA and FQGNSA. In DNA form, the CDR3 reads TGTGCCAGCAGCTCGTCGAAAATACAGGGACGAGAGACCCAGTACTTC. This gives the protein CASSSSKIQGRETQYF.

For the CDR3, the DNA is TGTGCCAGCAGCTTAGCAACGGGACAGAGAAACATTCAGTACTTC. It specifies CASSLATGQRNIQYF. This chain uses TRBV7-9 with TRBJ2-4; TRBD1 aligns across 7 bases. The CDR3 spans 15 residues. Germline CDR1 is SEHNR and CDR2 is FQNEAQ (reference sequence). Unmatched junction bases numbered 5, after V lost 0 bases and J lost 6 bases.

The chain links TRBV28 to TRBJ2-5; D perhaps matches TRBD2 (6 bases). The CDR3 loop spans 16 amino acids. Germline V gives CDR1 MDHEN, CDR2 SYDVKM. Trimming stripped 3 bases from V and 2 bases from J, with 16 bases between. This CDR3 is CASSLPGTLLQETQYF. Written as DNA, the CDR3 is TGTGCCAGCAGTTTGCCAGGGACTCTTCTACAAGAGACCCAGTACTTC.

The rearrangement uses TRBV2 and TRBJ1-2, with 7 positions matching TRBD1. Trimming removed 1 base from V and 6 bases from J; junction bases left unmatched: 2. This CDR3 spans 13 amino acids. Germline V lookup: CDR1 SNHLY, CDR2 FYNNEI. CDR3 bases: TGTGCCAGCAGTGAAGTCAGGGGGGATGGCTACACCTTC. Translating gives CASSEVRGDGYTF.

This clone appeared once. The chain recombines TRBV19 with TRBJ2-4; no definite D call. Trimming removed 2 bases at V and 0 bases at J, with 14 bases between. Germline V gives CDR1 LNHDA, CDR2 SQIVND (reference sequence). The CDR3 sequence is 17 residues long. CDR3: CASSIFTSRLAKNIQYF. The CDR3 DNA is TGTGCCAGTAGTATATTCACCTCCAGACTAGCCAAAAACATTCAGTACTTC.

The chain employs TRBV2 and TRBJ2-1; 9 positions match TRBD2. The CDR3 runs 17 residues. The germline CDR1 and CDR2 sequences are SNHLY and FYNNEI. The V and J ends lost 7 bases and 5 bases, in that order; junction bases with no gene match: 15. The DNA for the CDR3 is TGTGCCAGCACGGCCTTTGGGCTAGCGGGAAAAAACAATGAGCAGTTCTTC. Its translation: CASTAFGLAGKNNEQFF.

V is TRBV11-2 and J is TRBJ1-1; no firm D call. V gave up 0 bases and J gave up 5 bases, with 7 bases separating them. The CDR3 consists of 13 residues. Germline CDR1 SGHAT, CDR2 FQNNGV. The CDR3 spells CASSLETWTEAFF. In nucleotides, the CDR3 is TGTGCCAGCAGCTTAGAAACTTGGACTGAAGCTTTCTTT.

The chain uses TRBV29-1 and TRBJ2-3, with 7 bases identical to TRBD1. The CDR3 spans 12 residues. The germline gives CDR1 SQVTM, CDR2 ANQGSEA. V was clipped by 6 bases and J by 3 bases; unmatched bases: 3. This chain's CDR3 is CSVTGATDTQYF. The DNA of the CDR3 is TGCAGCGTCACAGGGGCAACAGATACGCAGTATTTT.

The chain is built from TRBV4-2 and TRBJ1-2, with 11 bases that match TRBD1. V lost 8 bases and J lost 0; bases outside the gene matches: 11. The length of the CDR3 is 17 residues. Germline V gene sequence: CDR1 LGHNA, CDR2 YNFKEQ. CDR3 DNA: TGTGCCAGCTCTTCGACCGGGACAGGGGGATCTAACTATGGCTACACCTTC. Its protein is CASSSTGTGGSNYGYTF.

This clone is judged medium-sized. The rearrangement links TRBV19 to TRBJ1-4, with unresolved D. CDR3 length: 15 residues. Per the germline V gene, CDR1 is LNHDA and CDR2 is SQIVND (reference sequence). V was trimmed by 4 bases and J by 8 bases, leaving 17 bases between them. CDR3 in amino acids: CASSTMDLPGEKLFF. The CDR3 DNA sequence: TGTGCCAGTAGTACAATGGACCTCCCGGGGGAAAAACTGTTTTTT.

The V call is TRBV27, the J call TRBJ2-5; possible D gene TRBD1, 5 bases. From germline, CDR1 is MNHEY and CDR2 SMNVEV (reference sequence). V lost 5 bases and J 1 base, leaving 17 bases between the germline ends. This CDR3 contains 16 residues. The CDR3 spells CASSPRQGRAQETQYF. The CDR3 nucleotides read TGTGCCAGCAGTCCCCGGCAGGGAAGAGCCCAAGAGACCCAGTACTTC.

The genes are TRBV28 and TRBJ2-1; TRBD2 is a possible D gene (6 bases). The CDR3 has 15 amino acids. V was pared by 4 bases and J by 0 bases, with 10 bases between. Germline V gives CDR1 MDHEN, CDR2 SYDVKM. This chain's CDR3 is CASSSRGISYNEQFF. For the CDR3, the DNA is TGTGCCAGCAGTTCCCGGGGGATCTCCTACAATGAGCAGTTCTTC. Complete variable domain (other parts from reference TRBV28 and TRBJ2-1): DVKVTQSSRYLVKRTGEKVFLECVQDMDHENMFWYRQDPGLGLRLIYFSYDVKMKEKGDIPEGYSVSREKKERFSLILESASTNQTSMYLCASSSRGISYNEQFFGPGTRLTVL.

V gene TRBV4-3 combines with J gene TRBJ1-1; 7 bases are a match to TRBD1. V shed 4 bases, J shed 5 bases, and the junction held 10 bases outside the gene matches. Germline CDR1 LGHNA, CDR2 YSLEER. CDR3 size: 15 residues. The CDR3 DNA is TGCGCCAGCAGCCGAAGACAGGGCGGGGAAACTGAAGCTTTCTTT. Protein sequence: CASSRRQGGETEAFF.

The chain employs TRBV28 and TRBJ1-2; 9 bases are a match to TRBD1. Trimming cost V 5 bases and J 2 bases; bases outside gene matches: 3. The CDR3 has 14 amino acids. In germline, CDR1 is MDHEN, CDR2 SYDVKM. The CDR3 sequence is CASSLGQGNYGYTF. The CDR3 coding sequence is TGTGCCAGCAGTCTAGGACAGGGGAACTATGGCTACACCTTC.

The J gene is TRBJ1-5, the V gene TRBV11-2; the D is unclear. Trimming removed 2 bases at V and 2 bases at J, with 10 bases between. CDR1 is SGHAT, CDR2 FQNNGV, per germline. There are 15 residues in the CDR3. The CDR3 loop reads CASSLTAAGNQPQHF. The CDR3 DNA reads as TGTGCCAGCAGCTTAACCGCCGCAGGCAATCAGCCCCAGCATTTT.